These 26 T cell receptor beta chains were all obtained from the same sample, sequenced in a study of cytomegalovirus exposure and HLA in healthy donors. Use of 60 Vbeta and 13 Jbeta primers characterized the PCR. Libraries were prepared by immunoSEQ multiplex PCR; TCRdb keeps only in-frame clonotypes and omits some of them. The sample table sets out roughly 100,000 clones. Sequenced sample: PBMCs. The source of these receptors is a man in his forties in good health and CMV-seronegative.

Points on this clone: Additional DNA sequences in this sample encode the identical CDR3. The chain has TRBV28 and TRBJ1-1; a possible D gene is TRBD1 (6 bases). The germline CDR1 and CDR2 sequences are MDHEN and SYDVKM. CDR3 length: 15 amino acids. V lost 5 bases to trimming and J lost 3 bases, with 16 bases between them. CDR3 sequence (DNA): TGTGCCAGCAGTCCAACAGGGTCGACATACACTGAAGCTTTCTTT. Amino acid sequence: CASSPTGSTYTEAFF.

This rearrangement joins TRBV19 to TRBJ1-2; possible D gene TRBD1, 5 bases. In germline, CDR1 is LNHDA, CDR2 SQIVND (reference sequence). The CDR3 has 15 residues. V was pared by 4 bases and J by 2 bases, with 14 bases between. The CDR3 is CASSTFWGGNYGYTF. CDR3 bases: TGTGCCAGTAGTACCTTCTGGGGGGGGAACTATGGCTACACCTTC.

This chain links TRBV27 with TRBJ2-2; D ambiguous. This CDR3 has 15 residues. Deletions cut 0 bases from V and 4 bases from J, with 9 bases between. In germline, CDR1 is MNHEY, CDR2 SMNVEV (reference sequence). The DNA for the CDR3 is TGTGCCAGCAGTTTATCCTGGCAGGCCACCGGGGAGCTGTTTTTT. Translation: CASSLSWQATGELFF.

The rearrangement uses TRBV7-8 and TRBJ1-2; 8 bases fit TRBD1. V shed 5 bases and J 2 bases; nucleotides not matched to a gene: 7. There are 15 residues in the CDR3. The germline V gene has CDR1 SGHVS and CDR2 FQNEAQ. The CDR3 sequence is CASSPSGGANYGYTF. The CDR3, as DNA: TGTGCCAGCAGCCCCTCAGGGGGCGCGAACTATGGCTACACCTTC.

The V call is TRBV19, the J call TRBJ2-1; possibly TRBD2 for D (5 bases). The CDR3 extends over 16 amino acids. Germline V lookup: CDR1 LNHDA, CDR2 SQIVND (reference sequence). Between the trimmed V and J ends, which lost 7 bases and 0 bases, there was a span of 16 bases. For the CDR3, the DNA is TGTGCCAGTACCCCATTGGGGAGACTCTCCTACAATGAGCAGTTCTTC. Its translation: CASTPLGRLSYNEQFF.

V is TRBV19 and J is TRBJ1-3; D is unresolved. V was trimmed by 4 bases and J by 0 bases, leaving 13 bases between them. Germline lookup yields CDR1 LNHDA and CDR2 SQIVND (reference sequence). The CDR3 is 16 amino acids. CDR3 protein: CASSTVGRSSGNTIYF. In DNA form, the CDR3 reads TGTGCCAGTAGTACTGTGGGCCGCAGCTCTGGAAACACCATATATTTT.

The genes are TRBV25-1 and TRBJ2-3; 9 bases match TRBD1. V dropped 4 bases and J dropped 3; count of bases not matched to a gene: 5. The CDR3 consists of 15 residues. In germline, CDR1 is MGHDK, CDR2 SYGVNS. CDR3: CASSAGQGGTDTQYF. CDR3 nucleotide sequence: TGTGCCAGCAGTGCGGGACAGGGAGGTACAGATACGCAGTATTTT.

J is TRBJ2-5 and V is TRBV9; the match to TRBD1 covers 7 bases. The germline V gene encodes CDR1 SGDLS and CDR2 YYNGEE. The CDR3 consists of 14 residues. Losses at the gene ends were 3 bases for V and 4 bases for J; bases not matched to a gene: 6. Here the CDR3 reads CASSALQGSETQYF. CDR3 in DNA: TGTGCCAGCAGCGCCTTACAGGGGTCAGAGACCCAGTACTTC.

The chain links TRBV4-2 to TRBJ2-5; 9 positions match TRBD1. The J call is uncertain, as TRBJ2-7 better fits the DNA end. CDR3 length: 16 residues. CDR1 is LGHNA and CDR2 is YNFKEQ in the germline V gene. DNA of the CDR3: TGTGCCAGCAGCCAAGAAGGAACAGGGGGCTTGTTCGAGCAGTACTTC. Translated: CASSQEGTGGLFEQYF.

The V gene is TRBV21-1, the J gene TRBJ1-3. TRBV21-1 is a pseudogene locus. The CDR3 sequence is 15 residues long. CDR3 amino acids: CASSKRYARGNTIYF. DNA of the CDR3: TGTGCCAGCAGCAAGCGGTACGCGCGGGGAAACACCATATATTTT.

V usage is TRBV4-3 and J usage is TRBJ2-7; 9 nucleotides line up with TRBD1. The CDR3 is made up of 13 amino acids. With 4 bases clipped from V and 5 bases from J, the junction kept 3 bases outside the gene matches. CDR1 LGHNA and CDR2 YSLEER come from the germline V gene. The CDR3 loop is CASSPGTGNEQYF. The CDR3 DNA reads TGCGCCAGCAGCCCCGGGACAGGGAACGAGCAGTACTTC.

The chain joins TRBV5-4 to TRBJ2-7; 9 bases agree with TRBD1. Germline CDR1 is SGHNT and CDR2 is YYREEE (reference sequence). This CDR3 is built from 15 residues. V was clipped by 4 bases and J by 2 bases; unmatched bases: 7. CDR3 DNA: TGTGCCAGCAGCCGCGGGACAGGGCAAACCTACGAGCAGTACTTC. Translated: CASSRGTGQTYEQYF.

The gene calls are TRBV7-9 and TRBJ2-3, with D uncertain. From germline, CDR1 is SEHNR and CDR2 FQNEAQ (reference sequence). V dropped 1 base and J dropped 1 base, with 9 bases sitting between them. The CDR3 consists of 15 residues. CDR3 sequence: CASSLDLLGTDTQYF. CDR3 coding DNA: TGTGCCAGCAGCTTAGACCTTCTAGGCACAGATACGCAGTATTTT.

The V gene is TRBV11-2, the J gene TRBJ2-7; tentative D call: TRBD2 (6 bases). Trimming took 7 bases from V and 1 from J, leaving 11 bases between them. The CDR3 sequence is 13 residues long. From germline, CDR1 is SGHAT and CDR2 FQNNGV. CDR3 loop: CASKISGSYEQYF. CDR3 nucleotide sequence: TGTGCCAGCAAAATTAGCGGATCCTACGAGCAGTACTTC.

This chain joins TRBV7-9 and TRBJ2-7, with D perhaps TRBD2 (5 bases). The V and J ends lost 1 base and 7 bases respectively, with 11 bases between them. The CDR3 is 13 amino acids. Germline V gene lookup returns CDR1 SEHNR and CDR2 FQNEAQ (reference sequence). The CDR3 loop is CASSLERGREQYF. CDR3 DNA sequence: TGTGCCAGCAGCTTAGAGAGAGGGCGGGAGCAGTACTTC.

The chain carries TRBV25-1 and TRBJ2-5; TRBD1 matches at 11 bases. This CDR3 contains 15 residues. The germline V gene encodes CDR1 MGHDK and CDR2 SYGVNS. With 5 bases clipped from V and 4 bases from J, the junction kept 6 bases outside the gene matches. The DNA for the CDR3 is TGTGCCAGCAGTATGGCCGGGACAGGGGGAGAGACCCAGTACTTC. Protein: CASSMAGTGGETQYF. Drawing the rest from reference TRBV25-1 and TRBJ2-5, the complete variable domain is EADIYQTPRYLVIGTGKKITLECSQTMGHDKMYWYQQDPGMELHLIHYSYGVNSTEKGDLSSESTVSRIRTEHFPLTLESARPSHTSQYLCASSMAGTGGETQYFGPGTRLLVL.

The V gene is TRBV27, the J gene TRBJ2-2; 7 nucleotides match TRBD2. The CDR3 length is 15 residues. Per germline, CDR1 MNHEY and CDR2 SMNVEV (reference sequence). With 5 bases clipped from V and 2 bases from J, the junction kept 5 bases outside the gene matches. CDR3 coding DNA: TGTGCCAGCAGTCGGACTAGAGGAAACACCGGGGAGCTGTTTTTT. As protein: CASSRTRGNTGELFF.

In nucleotides, the CDR3 is TGTGCCAGCAGCTTGGATGTGACTAGCGGGTGGTACAATGAGCAGTTCTTC. The encoded protein is CASSLDVTSGWYNEQFF. The chain couples TRBV5-6 to TRBJ2-1; 10 bases match TRBD2. The CDR3 contains 17 residues. V trimming: 0 bases; J trimming: 4 bases; junction bases outside the gene matches: 7. Looked up from germline, CDR1 is SGHDT and CDR2 is YYEEEE.

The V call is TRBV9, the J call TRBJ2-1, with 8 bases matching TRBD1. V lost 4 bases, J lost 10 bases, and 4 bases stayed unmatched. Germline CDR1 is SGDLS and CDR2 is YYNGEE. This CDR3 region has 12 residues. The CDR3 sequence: CASSTQGEEQFF. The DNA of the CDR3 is TGTGCCAGCAGCACACAGGGGGAAGAGCAGTTCTTC. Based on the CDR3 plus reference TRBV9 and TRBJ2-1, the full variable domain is DSGVTQTPKHLITATGQRVTLRCSPRSGDLSVYWYQQSLDQGLQFLIQYYNGEERAKGNILERFSAQQFPDLHSELNLSSLELGDSALYFCASSTQGEEQFFGPGTRLTVL.

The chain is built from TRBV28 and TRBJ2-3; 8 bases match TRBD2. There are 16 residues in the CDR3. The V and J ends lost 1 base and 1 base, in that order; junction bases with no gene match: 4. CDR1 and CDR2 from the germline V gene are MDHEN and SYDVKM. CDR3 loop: CASSLFLAGRTDTQYF. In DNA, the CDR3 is TGTGCCAGCAGTTTATTTCTAGCGGGCCGCACAGATACGCAGTATTTT.

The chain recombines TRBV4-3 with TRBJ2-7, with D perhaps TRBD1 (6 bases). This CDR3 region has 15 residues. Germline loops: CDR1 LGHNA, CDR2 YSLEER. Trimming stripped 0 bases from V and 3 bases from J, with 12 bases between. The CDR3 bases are TGCGCCAGCAGCCAAGATGCAAGGGGGAGCTACGAGCAGTACTTC. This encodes CASSQDARGSYEQYF.

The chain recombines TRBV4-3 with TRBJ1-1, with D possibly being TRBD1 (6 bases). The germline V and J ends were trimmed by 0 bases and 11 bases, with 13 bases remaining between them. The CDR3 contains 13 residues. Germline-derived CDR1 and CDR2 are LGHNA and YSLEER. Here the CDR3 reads CASSQDRQDGAFF. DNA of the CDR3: TGCGCCAGCAGCCAAGATCGACAGGACGGGGCTTTCTTT.

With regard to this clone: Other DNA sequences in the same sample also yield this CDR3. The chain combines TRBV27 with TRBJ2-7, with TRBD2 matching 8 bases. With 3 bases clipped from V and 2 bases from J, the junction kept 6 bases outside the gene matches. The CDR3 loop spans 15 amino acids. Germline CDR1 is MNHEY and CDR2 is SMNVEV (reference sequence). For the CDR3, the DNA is TGTGCCAGCAGTTTTGAAGCGGGGGTCCCCTACGAGCAGTACTTC. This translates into CASSFEAGVPYEQYF.

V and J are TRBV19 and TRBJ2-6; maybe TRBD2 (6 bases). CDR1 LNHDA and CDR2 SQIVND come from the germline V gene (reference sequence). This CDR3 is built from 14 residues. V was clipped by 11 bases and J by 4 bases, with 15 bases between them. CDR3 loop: CAGGAGHGANVLTF. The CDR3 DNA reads TGTGCCGGCGGGGCTGGACACGGGGCCAACGTCCTGACTTTC.

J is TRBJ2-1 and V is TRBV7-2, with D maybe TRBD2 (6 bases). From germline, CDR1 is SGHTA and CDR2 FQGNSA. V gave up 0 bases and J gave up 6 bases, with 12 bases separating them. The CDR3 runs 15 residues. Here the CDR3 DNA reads TGTGCCAGCAGCTTAGCACCGGACTACCGCAATGAGCAGTTCTTC. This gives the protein CASSLAPDYRNEQFF.

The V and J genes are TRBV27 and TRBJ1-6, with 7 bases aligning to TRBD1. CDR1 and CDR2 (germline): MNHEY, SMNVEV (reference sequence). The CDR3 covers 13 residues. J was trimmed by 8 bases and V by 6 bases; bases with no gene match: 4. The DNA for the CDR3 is TGTGCCAGCAGCATAGGGGGCGATTCACCCCTCCACTTT. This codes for CASSIGGDSPLHF.